One T cell receptor beta chain is described in this entry. Germline CDR1 reads MGHRA; CDR2 reads YSYEKL. Between the trimmed V and J ends, which lost 2 bases and 8 bases, there was a span of 6 bases. This CDR3 contains 12 residues. This entry is derived from a study of blood T cell repertoires in COVID-19. For the study at large: Samples representing acute and convalescent COVID-19 were sourced from the United States, Italy and Spain.

Methods used by the authors: Amplification from reference gene primers served as the basis for estimated nucleated cell counts. TCRdb keeps only in-frame clones here, not all; method: immunoSEQ multiplex PCR. For V, J and clone size, that table is used; D and trimming come from the DNA. The sample includes some 250,000 clones, about 86% of them seen just once. V gene TRBV4-1 combines with J gene TRBJ1-4; D not resolved. This receptor was taken from a man aged 50 to 59 with active or convalescent COVID-19. The sequencing sample was made of peripheral blood. The CDR3 is CASSQTQEKLFF. CDR3 in DNA: TGCGCCAGCAGCCAAACCCAGGAAAAACTGTTTTTT.